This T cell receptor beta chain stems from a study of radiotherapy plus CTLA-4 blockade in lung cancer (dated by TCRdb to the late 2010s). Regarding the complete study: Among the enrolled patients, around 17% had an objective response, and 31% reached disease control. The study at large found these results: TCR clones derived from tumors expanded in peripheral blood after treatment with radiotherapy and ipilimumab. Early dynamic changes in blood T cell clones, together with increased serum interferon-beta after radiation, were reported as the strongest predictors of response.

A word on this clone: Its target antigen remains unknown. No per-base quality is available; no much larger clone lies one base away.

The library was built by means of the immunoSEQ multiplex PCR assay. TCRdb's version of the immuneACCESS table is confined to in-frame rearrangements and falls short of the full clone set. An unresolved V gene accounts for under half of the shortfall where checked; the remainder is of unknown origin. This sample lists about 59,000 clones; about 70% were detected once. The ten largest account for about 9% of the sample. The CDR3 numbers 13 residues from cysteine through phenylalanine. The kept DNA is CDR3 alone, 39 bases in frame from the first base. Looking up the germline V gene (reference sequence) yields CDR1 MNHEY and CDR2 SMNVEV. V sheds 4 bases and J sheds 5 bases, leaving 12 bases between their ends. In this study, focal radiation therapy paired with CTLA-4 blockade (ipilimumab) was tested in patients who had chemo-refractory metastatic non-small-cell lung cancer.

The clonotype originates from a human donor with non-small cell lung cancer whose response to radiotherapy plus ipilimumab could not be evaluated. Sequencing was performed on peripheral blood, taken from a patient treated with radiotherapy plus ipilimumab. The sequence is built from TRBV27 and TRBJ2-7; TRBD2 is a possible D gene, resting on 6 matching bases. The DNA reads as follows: TGTGCCAGCAGTTGGAGGGCCAGAGACGAGCAGTACTTC. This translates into CASSWRARDEQYF.